These 20 T cell receptor beta chains share one sample of origin, sequenced in a study of blood T cell repertoires in COVID-19. Sequenced by immunoSEQ multiplex PCR; TCRdb stores in-frame clones only, minus some. The table records 200,000 to 300,000 clones, approximately 89% of them present only once. Specimen: PBMCs or T cells enriched from blood (not recorded which). The receptors here all came from a woman aged 18-35 years who had recovered from COVID-19.

The chain uses TRBV4-1 and TRBJ2-5; D might be TRBD1 (6 bases). This CDR3 is 14 amino acids long. CDR1 and CDR2 from the germline V gene are MGHRA and YSYEKL. The V and J ends lost 2 bases and 5 bases respectively, with 12 bases between them. The CDR3 loop is CASSQWSGDETQYF. Written as DNA, the CDR3 is TGCGCCAGCAGCCAATGGTCAGGGGACGAGACCCAGTACTTC.

CDR3 nucleotides: TGTGCCAGCAACAACATCCCGGGAGGCGAGCAGTACTTC. This sequence encodes CASNNIPGGEQYF. This chain joins TRBV2 and TRBJ2-7; 7 nucleotides agree with TRBD2. The CDR3 length is 13 residues. V trimming: 7 bases; J trimming: 6 bases; junction bases outside the gene matches: 9. Germline loops: CDR1 SNHLY, CDR2 FYNNEI.

The chain couples TRBV2 to TRBJ1-5, with D possibly matching TRBD1 (5 bases). CDR1 and CDR2 (germline): SNHLY, FYNNEI. The CDR3 contains 16 residues. The ends were cut back, 5 bases at V and 4 bases at J, with 18 bases in the middle. CDR3 sequence reads: CASSNDALRGNQPQHF. The CDR3 DNA is TGTGCCAGCAGTAATGATGCTTTAAGGGGTAATCAGCCCCAGCATTTT.

DNA for the CDR3: TGTGCCAGCAGGTCCTATTGGGGAGGCACAGATACGCAGTATTTT. Translation: CASRSYWGGTDTQYF. The gene calls are TRBV27 and TRBJ2-3; D might be TRBD2 (5 bases). Deletions cut 6 bases from V and 1 base from J, with 14 bases between. This CDR3 comprises 15 residues. CDR1 is MNHEY and CDR2 is SMNVEV in the germline V gene (reference sequence).

The chain joins TRBV6-5 to TRBJ2-7; TRBD1 matches 8 bases. The V gene's germline CDR1 is MNHEY and CDR2 SVGAGI. This CDR3 has 13 residues. V lost 7 bases, J lost 6 bases, and 8 bases stayed unmatched. CDR3 amino acids: CASTDRVSSEQYF. DNA of the CDR3: TGTGCCAGCACGGACAGGGTGTCAAGCGAGCAGTACTTC.

In this sample, this clone turned up once. J is TRBJ1-3 and V is TRBV6-5; tentatively, D is TRBD1 (6 bases). V shed 8 bases and J shed 4 bases, with 12 bases lying between them. The length of the CDR3 is 13 residues. CDR1 and CDR2 from the germline V gene are MNHEY and SVGAGI. The DNA of the CDR3 is TGTGCCAGCTACAGGGCGGACGGAAACACCATATATTTT. This encodes CASYRADGNTIYF.

The chain carries TRBV12-3 or TRBV12-4 and TRBJ1-2, with D possibly matching TRBD1 (6 bases). CDR3 length equals 13 residues. Trimming stripped 3 bases from V and 8 bases from J, with 13 bases between. The CDR3 spells CASSFSGADGYTF. In nucleotides, the CDR3 is TGTGCCAGCAGTTTTTCAGGGGCGGACGGCTACACCTTC.

V gene TRBV3-1 (or the pseudogene TRBV3-2) combines with J gene TRBJ2-7; D is possibly TRBD2 (5 bases). The CDR3 runs to 12 residues. Germline CDR1 is LGHDT and CDR2 is YNNKEL (reference sequence). Trimming pared 3 bases from V and 7 bases from J, leaving 10 bases between. CDR3 bases: TGTGCCAGCAGCCAGGGGAGCCGGGAGCAGTACTTC. This gives the protein CASSQGSREQYF.

This chain joins TRBV3-1 (or the pseudogene TRBV3-2) and TRBJ2-5; D is unresolved. This CDR3 is built from 15 residues. Germline CDR1 reads LGHDT; CDR2 reads YNNKEL (reference sequence). V lost 0 bases to trimming and J lost 5 bases, with 13 bases between them. CDR3 bases: TGTGCCAGCAGCCAAGATTCTGGCAGGTGGGAGACCCAGTACTTC. It yields the protein CASSQDSGRWETQYF.

The V and J genes are TRBV28 and TRBJ2-2, with 7 bases lining up with TRBD2. Germline V CDR1 and CDR2: MDHEN, SYDVKM. Unmatched junction bases numbered 7, after V lost 6 bases and J lost 6 bases. This CDR3 contains 14 residues. The CDR3 DNA reads as TGTGCCAGCAGAAGGGCGGGAGAGTCCGGGGAGCTGTTTTTT. Amino acids: CASRRAGESGELFF.

Comment on this clone: The identical CDR3 is also encoded by other nucleotide sequences in the sample. The genes are TRBV19 and TRBJ2-1; TRBD2 is a possible D gene (5 bases). CDR3 length: 14 residues. CDR1 LNHDA and CDR2 SQIVND come from the germline V gene (reference sequence). Trimming removed 1 base from V and 3 bases from J, with 7 bases in between. CDR3 amino acids: CASSIGGDYNEQFF. As DNA, the CDR3 is TGTGCCAGTAGTATAGGGGGAGACTACAATGAGCAGTTCTTC.

The chain recombines TRBV7-9 with TRBJ1-6; no definite D call. Germline CDR1 is SEHNR and CDR2 is FQNEAQ (reference sequence). The CDR3 runs 12 residues. The V end lost 5 bases, the J end lost 9 bases, and 8 bases lay between the germline ends. The CDR3 is CASSREGSPLHF. CDR3 DNA: TGTGCCAGCAGCCGAGAGGGTTCACCCCTCCACTTT.

In its sample, this clone was seen once. The rearrangement joins TRBV28 to TRBJ2-7; weak D call: TRBD2 (6 bases). CDR1 is MDHEN and CDR2 is SYDVKM in the germline V gene. Trimming took off 6 bases at V and 0 bases at J, with 18 bases between the two ends. This CDR3 is 16 amino acids long. The chain's CDR3 is CASRPHSGLSSYEQYF. DNA for the CDR3: TGTGCCAGCAGACCTCATAGCGGCCTAAGCTCCTACGAGCAGTACTTC.

The V call is TRBV28, the J call TRBJ2-7; 9 bases agree with TRBD1. With 5 bases clipped from V and 5 bases from J, the junction kept 16 bases outside the gene matches. Germline V CDR1 and CDR2: MDHEN, SYDVKM. The CDR3 is 17 amino acids. The CDR3 sequence is CASSPRGGQGRSHEQYF. CDR3 sequence (DNA): TGTGCCAGCAGTCCGAGGGGGGGACAGGGAAGGTCCCACGAGCAGTACTTC.

The chain joins TRBV21-1 to TRBJ2-7; the table assigns TRBD2, which was not confirmed against the DNA. TRBV21-1 is a pseudogene locus. The CDR3 is 15 amino acids. The CDR3 DNA reads TGTGCCAGCAGATCATCTTCACTCCCTCCATACGAGCAGTACTTC. Protein product: CASRSSSLPPYEQYF.

The chain employs TRBV7-3 and TRBJ2-3; D may be TRBD2 (5 bases). The CDR3 spans 14 residues. Germline loops: CDR1 SGHTA, CDR2 FQGTGA. With 5 bases removed from V and 2 bases from J, the gap between germline ends came to 11 bases. CDR3 sequence reads: CASSQLGFTDTQYF. The CDR3 nucleotides are TGTGCCAGCAGCCAACTAGGGTTCACAGATACGCAGTATTTT.

The rearrangement joins TRBV5-6 to TRBJ2-1; maybe TRBD1 (6 bases). V was pared by 1 base and J by 6 bases, with 14 bases between. This CDR3 has 15 residues. From germline, CDR1 is SGHDT and CDR2 YYEEEE. Written as DNA, the CDR3 is TGTGCCAGCAGCTTGTGGGGGAGAGGGGGCAATGAGCAGTTCTTC. It specifies CASSLWGRGGNEQFF.

The chain uses TRBV11-2 and TRBJ1-2; a weak D match, TRBD1 (6 bases). Germline-derived CDR1 and CDR2 are SGHAT and FQNNGV. This CDR3 has 13 amino acids. V shed 2 bases and J shed 5 bases, with 9 bases lying between them. CDR3 sequence: CASSLSGAYGYTF. CDR3 DNA: TGTGCCAGCAGCTTATCAGGGGCATATGGCTACACCTTC.

This chain links TRBV24-1 with TRBJ2-1, with 9 nucleotides matching TRBD2. This CDR3 region has 17 residues. Trimming at V came to 0 bases and at J to 5 bases, leaving 7 bases not matched to a gene. Germline assignment: CDR1 KGHDR and CDR2 SFDVKD. CDR3 nucleotides: TGTGCCACCAGTGATTTGAGGCGGGAGGGTACTCACAATGAGCAGTTCTTC. Translating gives CATSDLRREGTHNEQFF.

The chain links TRBV4-1 to TRBJ1-5; D might be TRBD1 (5 bases). The CDR3 runs 15 residues. The germline CDR1 and CDR2 sequences are MGHRA and YSYEKL. V dropped 0 bases and J dropped 4 bases, with 10 bases sitting between them. The CDR3 DNA is TGCGCCAGCAGCCAAGACAGGGCGGGGAATCAGCCCCAGCATTTT. Translation gives CASSQDRAGNQPQHF.